This T cell receptor (beta chain) was documented in a study of cytomegalovirus exposure and HLA in healthy donors. The PCR had 60 Vbeta and 13 Jbeta primers. The method was immunoSEQ multiplex PCR; TCRdb's version includes in-frame clones alone and lacks a portion of them. This table holds about 200,000 clones. J lost 7 bases, V lost 4 bases, and 4 bases had no gene match. The CDR3 loop spans 14 amino acids. Looked up from germline, CDR1 is KGHSH and CDR2 is LQKENI. The chain couples TRBV18 to TRBJ1-1; 12 nucleotides line up with TRBD1. Source material: PBMCs. The receptor was derived from a boy younger than 18 in good health and CMV-seronegative. CDR3 DNA: TGTGCCAGCTCACGGGACAGGGGGCTTGTTGAAGCTTTCTTT. Translated, it gives CASSRDRGLVEAFF.